The following is a T cell receptor (beta chain) sequence with its context. Its matching antigen is unknown. Per-sample yields of isolated PBMCs were at least 6 million. This sample was included in a study of blood T cells in healthy people across ages. Study-level results: Naive T cell percentage showed a strong correlation with TCR beta diversity. Aged donors had fewer naive CD4+ cells and lower diversity than long-lived donors.

For the second PCR, which ran for about 7 to 11 cycles, a sample-barcoded 5' primer and a J-beta primer mix were used. TCRdb re-analysed the 5' RACE reads in MiXCR, keeping a single row per CDR3 protein. The sample has about 620,000 distinct CDR3 sequences; 45% to 60% are singletons. Germline assignment: CDR1 MNHNS and CDR2 SASEGT. V was trimmed by 3 bases and J by 4 bases, leaving 20 bases between them. The CDR3 contains 17 residues. The sample consisted of blood. The source is a woman of 80 years or more in good health. This chain connects TRBV6-1 to TRBJ2-3; TRBD2 might be the D (5 bases). This CDR3 reads CASSDRGLLIGADTQYF. The DNA for the CDR3 is TGTGCCAGCAGTGACCGTGGGCTCTTAATCGGGGCAGATACGCAGTATTTT.